This TCR beta chain was documented in a study of cytomegalovirus exposure and HLA in healthy donors (TCRdb year 2017). Some background on the complete study: An earlier analysis of roughly 610 of the donors reported approximately 280 Gb of sequence data and around 100 million unique TCR beta sequences obtained from approximately 180 million T cells. Roughly 300 gigabases of sequencing data and around 85 million unique TCR sequences made up an early release that covered some 640 HLA-typed donors. The genetic ancestry cluster associated with self-reported Caucasian donors included around four fifths of the roughly 400 genotyped donors. The study aimed to test whether cataloging public T cell receptors could reveal signatures of past pathogen exposure. The T cell repertoires of 670 or so subjects were profiled by immunosequencing and related to cytomegalovirus serostatus. In addition to the first cohort of hundreds of subjects, a separate validation cohort of 130 or so different subjects was used. To predict cytomegalovirus infection status, the study combined high-throughput TCR immunosequencing, statistical association of individual TCRs with disease status, and machine learning. In a later analysis, previously published TCR beta repertoires from several hundred donors were re-analyzed and high-resolution HLA genotyping was added so that TCR occurrence patterns could be studied. Rather than using new phenotypic data, the later analysis identified candidate immune exposures from TCR beta sequences and from how often those sequences occurred across donors. An earlier analysis of around 580 of the donors used high-throughput TCR beta sequencing to judge whether each TCR beta V gene segment behaved as functional or pseudogenic. Donor age, sex, ethnicity and CMV serostatus were compiled alongside the repertoire data. Genome-wide SNP genotypes for about 65% of the 666 donors were used in a later genetic analysis, which treated that subset as a discovery cohort. All discovery cohort repertoires had been generated on a single sequencing platform. HLA typing included class I and class II loci at four-digit resolution. The number of typed donors differed by locus: about 620-640 for A, B, C, DRB1 and DQB1; 500 to 550 for DQA1; roughly 600 for DPA1; and around 490 for DPB1. Five DR-DQ haplotypes were handled as single units for association and clustering, since linkage in the cohort was strong. Among 398 genotyped donors of the cohort, an average of about 240,000 unique TCR beta nucleotide sequences were sequenced per donor, roughly 20% of them non-productive.

The cohort was made up of 500 to 800 healthy bone marrow donors. Cohort members were all nominally healthy when sampled, although unrecorded immune exposures were likely present. The donor was CMV seropositive and belonged to the group of 270 or so seropositive cohort members. A peripheral blood sample was provided by each donor, and peripheral blood mononuclear cells were used for TCR beta sequencing. The Qiagen DNeasy Blood Extraction Kit was used to extract genomic DNA from the blood cell samples. The research as a whole found: In an earlier analysis of around 600 of the donors, most TCR beta V segments were observed in productive rearrangements about 90% or about 30% of the time, broadly matching IMGT annotations. The authors suggested that the approach could potentially be extended to other disease states and immunological phenotypes. A further reported finding was that TCR beta sequences accurately predicted the HLA-A and HLA-B alleles for most subjects in the first cohort. In a later analysis, HLA-associated TCR beta chains were found to be more clonally expanded and to have lower generation probabilities than equally common non-associated chains. Several of the top co-occurrence clusters appeared to be linked to parvovirus B19, influenza, CMV and Epstein-Barr virus, according to a later analysis. Some IMGT-functional V segments, including TRBV6-2 and TRBV6-3, could not be distinguished by the 87-base-pair reads and were therefore excluded. The study listed approximately 150 TCR beta chains as associated with cytomegalovirus. At a false discovery rate of 0.05, a later analysis linked 16,951 TCR beta sequences to specific HLA alleles. Because HLA typing was missing for some donors at each locus, association tests included only the typed subset. Correlated functional status among segregating V segments might be attributable to linkage disequilibrium, but an unknown experimental factor could not be ruled out. Most TCR sequences were seen in very few donors, while some public TCRs were found in many individuals. The earlier analysis of 587 of the donors excluded approximately 15 rarely observed V segments, including chromosome 9 orphons, because counts were too low. According to a later analysis, TCR association rates differed among HLA loci, with DRB1 alleles showing the most associated TCRs and HLA-C alleles showing the fewest. V-gene and J-gene trimming of TCR beta chains was associated with a missense DCLRE1C variant in a later genetic analysis, and the association was replicated in an independent cohort. In a later genetic analysis, fewer N-insertions in productive TCRs were reported among donors in an Asian-associated ancestry cluster than the roughly 640-donor mean. The sequencing pipeline was judged likely to have produced a cluster of highly shared sequence variants as a technical artifact. Sequencing depth was assumed to be roughly uniform across donors in the presence/absence analyses, though that assumption may not hold. In this cohort, only TCR beta chains were sequenced, and detectable features were limited by the absence of alpha or paired-chain data. For the cohort, immune exposure information was limited to CMV serostatus. Three of the identified cytomegalovirus-associated TCR beta chains were confirmed in vitro to be specific for cytomegalovirus antigens. Most CMV-associated TCR beta chains appeared to be HLA-restricted in a later analysis, and the HLA associations seemed to be driven largely by CMV exposure. Assigning TCR associations to individual alleles was difficult when HLA alleles, especially DR and DQ, strongly co-occurred. The classifier was reported to diagnose cytomegalovirus status with high specificity and sensitivity in both the original and validation cohorts.

As concerns this clone: Its antigen specificity is not known. No base qualities exist here, and no much larger clone lies one base off it.

Trimming takes 6 bases from V and 3 bases from J, and the germline ends sit 17 bases apart. CDR3 length: 15 amino acids, cysteine to phenylalanine. The only DNA kept is the CDR3, 45 bases in frame from the first base. Based on the germline V gene, the CDR1 and CDR2 sequences are SGHVS and FQNEAQ. The library was generated by the immunoSEQ multiplex PCR assay. A mixture of 60 forward primers for TCR Vbeta segments and 13 reverse primers for TCR Jbeta segments was used in the multiplex PCR. The CDR3 region of rearranged TCR beta genes was amplified from genomic DNA by a multiplex PCR assay. Amplified TCR beta libraries were sequenced as 87-base-pair reads on the Illumina HiSeq System. The authors processed their data as follows. In a later analysis, tens of millions of unique TCR beta chains were counted across the 500 to 700 repertoires, and roughly 11 million of these chains were shared by at least two donors. To remove PCR and sequencing errors, raw reads were error-corrected and collapsed into unique sequences using a nearest-neighbor algorithm that merged closely related sequences. To assign V, D and J gene segments, CDR3 sequences were aligned to IMGT reference sequences. For a sequence to be retained, a match of at least six nucleotides was required to both a V gene segment and a J gene segment. Rearrangements were classified as productive when the CDR3 lacked stop codons and remained in frame with V and J, and all other rearrangements were classified as non-productive. CDR3 was defined according to IMGT convention as the region running from the second conserved V-encoded cysteine to the conserved J-encoded phenylalanine. The earlier analysis of about 500 of the donors excluded sequences that lacked an unambiguous match to a single V gene segment. In an earlier analysis of roughly 600 of the donors, a V segment was called functional when productive rearrangements were above 56.7%, and segregating when the standard deviation between donors exceeded 5%. To diagnose cytomegalovirus status from the catalog of TCR beta chain sequences, a statistical classification framework was built. In a later analysis, TCR nucleotide sequences were compared against IMGT/GENE-DB human TR gene sequences so that V and J genes could be assigned. Using the TCRdist pipeline, a later analysis assigned CDR3 sequences along with most-parsimonious VDJ recombination scenarios. In a later analysis, every TCR beta chain was defined by the combination of its CDR3 amino acid sequence and its V-gene family, and reads without a unique V-gene family were dropped. To address suspected cross-contamination and a sequencing artifact, a later analysis removed roughly 580 highly shared, low-generation-probability nucleotide sequences. In a later analysis, a clonal expansion index for each public chain was calculated from normalized within-repertoire ranks of inferred template counts. Generation probabilities in a later analysis came from a VDJ recombination model fitted to out-of-frame rearrangements, and those results were checked against IGoR. In a later analysis, TCR-TCR, TCR-HLA and TCR-CMV co-occurrence was scored with hypergeometric tests, and a repertoire-size bias correction was applied to TCR pairs. False discovery rates were estimated in a later analysis by permuting HLA or CMV assignments 20 times. In a later analysis, co-occurring TCRs were grouped using DBSCAN, and TCRdist sequence similarity was added for clustering within HLA-allele-positive subsets. Repertoires with fewer than 30,000 or more than 120,000 public chains, plus five repertoires with anomalous nucleotide sharing, were excluded from co-occurrence clustering. The table was pulled from immuneACCESS by TCRdb, which kept in-frame rearrangements only. Such tables lose some clones; where checked, under half of the loss comes from unresolved V genes, and the rest has no known cause. V, J and clone size are those of that table, while D and trimming were read from the DNA. Across this sample there are around 100,000 clones, with over 75% seen only once. The top ten clones comprise about 5.4% of the sample.

This clonotype originated in a woman under 30 in good health and CMV-seropositive. Sample: PBMCs. Recombination connected TRBV7-8 to TRBJ2-5; the D segment could be TRBD2, given 6 matching bases. In nucleotide form, the sequence is TGTGCCAGCAGGGGAAGACGGACGGGAGAAGAGACCCAGTACTTC. Its protein reads: CASRGRRTGEETQYF.